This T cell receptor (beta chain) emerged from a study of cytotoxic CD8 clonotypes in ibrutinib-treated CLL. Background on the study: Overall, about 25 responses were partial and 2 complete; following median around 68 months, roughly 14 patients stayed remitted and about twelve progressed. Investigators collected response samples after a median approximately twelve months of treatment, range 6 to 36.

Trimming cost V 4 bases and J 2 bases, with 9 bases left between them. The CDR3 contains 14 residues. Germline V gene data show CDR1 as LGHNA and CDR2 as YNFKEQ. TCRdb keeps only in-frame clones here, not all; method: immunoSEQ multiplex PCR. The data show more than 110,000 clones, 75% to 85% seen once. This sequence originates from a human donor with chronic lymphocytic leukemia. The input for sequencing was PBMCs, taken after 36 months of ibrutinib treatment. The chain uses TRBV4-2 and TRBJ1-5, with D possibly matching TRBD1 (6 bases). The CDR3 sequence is CASSPGTRNQPQHF. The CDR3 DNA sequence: TGTGCCAGCAGCCCCGGGACACGCAATCAGCCCCAGCATTTT.